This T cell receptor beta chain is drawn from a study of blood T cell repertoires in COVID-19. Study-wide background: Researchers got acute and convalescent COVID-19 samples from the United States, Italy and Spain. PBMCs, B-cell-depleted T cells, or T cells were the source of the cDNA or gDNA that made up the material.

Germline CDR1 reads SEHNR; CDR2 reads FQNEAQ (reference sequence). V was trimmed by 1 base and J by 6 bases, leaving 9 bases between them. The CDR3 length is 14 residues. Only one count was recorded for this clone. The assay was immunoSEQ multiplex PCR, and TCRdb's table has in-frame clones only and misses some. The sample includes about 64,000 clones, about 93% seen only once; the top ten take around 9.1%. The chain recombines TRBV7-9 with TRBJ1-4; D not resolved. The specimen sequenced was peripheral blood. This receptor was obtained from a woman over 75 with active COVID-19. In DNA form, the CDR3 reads TGTGCCAGCAGCTTAGATACCGGAGATGAAAAACTGTTTTTT. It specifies CASSLDTGDEKLFF.